This T cell receptor beta chain was observed in a study of early T cells in non-severe SARS-CoV-2 infection. Study-wide results and limits: VDJdb-based annotation leaned toward anti-spike CD8 responses and missed private and CD4 specificities.

Germline V lookup: CDR1 MNHEY, CDR2 SVGEGT. This CDR3 has 17 amino acids. This clonotype has a count of ten or more. The antigen is undetermined. Germline and junction disagree at one end, which may indicate a read error. Individual cDNA molecules each received unique molecular identifiers attached to them. TCRdb re-analysed the 5' RACE reads in MiXCR, keeping a single row per CDR3 protein. This sample carries under 70,000 distinct CDR3 sequences, 15% of them seen once, and the ten largest clones take less than 12%. The J gene is TRBJ1-5, the V gene TRBV6-2 or TRBV6-3; no clear D. The input for sequencing was whole blood, taken at baseline. This TCR came from an adult who was a healthcare worker with PCR-confirmed SARS-CoV-2 infection or an uninfected control (not recorded which). CDR3 in DNA: TGTGCCAGCAGTGGCCCCGCACCGATCCCGATAGGTCAGACCCAGCATTTT. This sequence encodes CASSGPAPIPIGQTQHF.